The 21 T cell receptor beta chains in this list originate from one sample, sequenced in a study of blood T cells in healthy people across ages (dated by TCRdb to the mid-2010s). Libraries were built with 5' RACE. The reads were generated on an Illumina HiSeq 2500. A second PCR of roughly 6 to 11 cycles was run with a J-beta primer mix and a sample-barcoded 5' primer. TCRdb trimmed the raw reads at Q25, called clones with MiXCR and kept productive beta chains. Records with the same CDR3 protein are collapsed into one entry carrying the most frequent genes and DNA. The sample table records around 820,000 distinct CDR3 sequences; roughly 25% of these occur just once. The ten largest clones represent under 4.5% of the sample. These data were also reused for a study on T cells of mothers and their children.

Specimen: blood. The receptors shown here come from a boy aged 5-17 years in good health.

This clonotype appeared a few times. The chain couples TRBV10-3 to TRBJ1-1; possibly TRBD1 for D (5 bases). With 11 bases removed from V and 0 bases from J, the gap between germline ends came to 16 bases. This CDR3 is built from 14 residues. Germline V gene lookup returns CDR1 ENHRY and CDR2 SYGVKD. The CDR3 loop is CAVAQGEVNTEAFF. CDR3 in DNA: TGTGCCGTCGCCCAGGGAGAGGTGAACACTGAAGCTTTCTTT.

In regard to this clonotype: The conserved closing phenylalanine or tryptophan is absent in this CDR3, likely reflecting a read error. The chain couples TRBV12-3 or TRBV12-4 to TRBJ2-5; the D gene is possibly TRBD2 (6 bases). The CDR3 is 14 residues long. Between the trimmed V and J ends, which lost 1 base and 5 bases, there was a span of 11 bases. This CDR3 reads CASSLGRAGETQYL. The CDR3 nucleotides read TGTGCCAGCAGTTTAGGCAGGGCGGGGGAGACCCAGTACCTC.

This clonotype was detected only a few times. The rearrangement uses TRBV6-5 and TRBJ1-1; weak D call: TRBD1 (6 bases). V was clipped by 5 bases and J by 11 bases, with 12 bases between them. Germline V CDR1 and CDR2: MNHEY, SVGAGI. This CDR3 comprises 11 residues. The CDR3 loop reads CASSGGLLAFF. CDR3 nucleotides: TGTGCCAGCAGTGGGGGCCTGCTGGCTTTCTTT.

This clonotype was seen a few times. This CDR3 is CASSQDIQRESTGELFF. The CDR3 coding sequence is TGCGCCAGCAGCCAAGATATCCAGCGGGAGAGCACCGGGGAGCTGTTTTTT. The chain couples TRBV4-3 to TRBJ2-2; 8 bases map to TRBD2. J gave up 4 bases and V 0 bases, and 7 bases lay outside the gene matches. Germline-derived CDR1 and CDR2 are LGHNA and YSLEER. This CDR3 has 17 residues.

This clonotype was detected ten times or more. Written as DNA, the CDR3 is TGTGCCAGCAGCTTGTATTCAGGGGGCGGCGAGACCCAGTACTTC. It specifies CASSLYSGGGETQYF. The rearrangement uses TRBV5-6 and TRBJ2-5, with TRBD1 matching 8 bases. CDR1 and CDR2 from the germline V gene are SGHDT and YYEEEE. The CDR3 is 15 residues long. V lost 1 base and J lost 5; bases outside the gene matches: 7.

This chain links TRBV5-1 with TRBJ2-5; 10 nucleotides match TRBD2. The CDR3 is 15 amino acids. Germline values: CDR1 SGHRS, CDR2 YFSETQ. The junction had 7 bases not matched to a gene; V was cut back by 3 bases and J by 5 bases. DNA of the CDR3: TGCGCCAGCAGCTCCTTTAGCGGGGGGCTGGAGACCCAGTACTTC. This translates into CASSSFSGGLETQYF.

The V and J genes are TRBV19 and TRBJ2-7, with D uncertain. Trimming left V 3 bases short and J 0 bases short, with 12 bases between. This CDR3 is built from 15 residues. Germline loops: CDR1 LNHDA, CDR2 SQIVND (reference sequence). The CDR3, as DNA: TGTGCCAGTAGTATCTCCCCAGAGAGCTCCTACGAGCAGTACTTC. Its protein is CASSISPESSYEQYF.

In its sample, this clonotype was seen a few times. The V call is TRBV4-3, the J call TRBJ2-6; D is undetermined. Looked up from germline, CDR1 is LGHNA and CDR2 is YSLEER. The V gene lost 0 bases and the J gene lost 1 base, with 10 bases spanning the gap. CDR3 length: 17 residues. CDR3 nucleotides: TGCGCCAGCAGCCAAGACGTTATTGGATCTGGGGCCAACGTCCTGACTTTC. Protein: CASSQDVIGSGANVLTF.

As regards this clonotype: Germline is not matched at one junction end, which may reflect a read error. V usage is TRBV7-2 and J usage is TRBJ2-7, with D unclear. Germline loops: CDR1 SGHTA, CDR2 FQGNSA. The CDR3 loop spans 14 amino acids. CDR3 region: CASSLGYGTYEQYF. The CDR3 DNA follows: TGTGCCAGTAGCTTAGGGTACGGAACCTACGAGCAGTACTTC.

The chain joins TRBV20-1 to TRBJ2-5; the D gene is possibly TRBD2 (6 bases). CDR3 length: 14 residues. Germline V gene lookup returns CDR1 DFQATT and CDR2 SNEGSKA (reference sequence). The V end lost 1 base, the J end lost 5 bases, and 14 bases lay between the germline ends. The CDR3 is CSARVVGGGETQYF. The CDR3 DNA is TGCAGTGCTAGAGTGGTCGGAGGAGGGGAGACCCAGTACTTC.

J is TRBJ1-6 and V is TRBV6-6; 9 bases line up with TRBD1. Germline lookup yields CDR1 MNHNY and CDR2 SVGAGI (reference sequence). CDR3 length: 15 amino acids. J lost 4 bases, V lost 6 bases, and 4 bases had no gene match. The CDR3 spells CASSDRGGYNSPLHF. CDR3 sequence (DNA): TGTGCCAGCAGCGACAGGGGGGGTTATAATTCACCCCTCCACTTT.

This chain uses TRBV7-3 with TRBJ1-6; 9 bases map to TRBD1. The germline gives CDR1 SGHTA, CDR2 FQGTGA. Trimming removed 5 bases from V and 11 bases from J; junction bases left unmatched: 4. This CDR3 region has 13 residues. DNA of the CDR3: TGTGCCAGCAGCGTTGGACAGGGGACACCCCTCCACTTT. Its protein is CASSVGQGTPLHF.

The gene calls are TRBV5-1 and TRBJ2-3; D is undetermined. Germline values: CDR1 SGHRS, CDR2 YFSETQ. V was clipped by 1 base and J by 0 bases, with 12 bases between them. The CDR3 runs 16 residues. The CDR3 sequence: CASSLRAITSTDTQYF. The CDR3 nucleotides read TGCGCCAGCAGCTTGAGGGCAATCACTAGCACAGATACGCAGTATTTT.

For the CDR3, the DNA is TGTGCCAGCAGCCTTAATTTTAACAGGGGCTCCTACGAGCAGTACTTC. Translating it yields CASSLNFNRGSYEQYF. The chain employs TRBV7-8 and TRBJ2-5, with TRBD1 matching over 7 bases. The J call could be wrong; TRBJ2-7 is a better fit for the DNA end. The CDR3 runs 16 residues. CDR1 and CDR2 (germline): SGHVS, FQNEAQ.

There are a few counts of this clonotype. The chain is built from TRBV5-1 and TRBJ1-5; perhaps TRBD1 as D (5 bases). The CDR3 is 15 amino acids. The V and J ends lost 4 bases and 3 bases respectively, with 14 bases between them. Germline V gene lookup returns CDR1 SGHRS and CDR2 YFSETQ. CDR3 nucleotide sequence: TGCGCCAGCAGCGTCACAGGTACGCCCAATCAGCCCCAGCATTTT. Encoded protein: CASSVTGTPNQPQHF.

J is TRBJ2-7 and V is TRBV9; D remains unclear. The CDR3 runs to 13 residues. Germline values: CDR1 SGDLS, CDR2 YYNGEE. The ends were cut back, 0 bases at V and 2 bases at J, with 6 bases in the middle. The chain's CDR3 is CASSVAGTYEQYF. The CDR3 DNA reads TGTGCCAGCAGCGTAGCAGGCACCTACGAGCAGTACTTC.

The chain joins TRBV6-5 to TRBJ1-3; D might be TRBD1 (5 bases). Deletions cut 6 bases from V and 3 bases from J, with 21 bases between. Germline loops: CDR1 MNHEY, CDR2 SVGAGI. This CDR3 contains 17 residues. In DNA form, the CDR3 reads TGTGCCAGCAGCTACAGATCCAGCAGGGTACTTGGAAACACCATATATTTT. Amino acid sequence: CASSYRSSRVLGNTIYF.

The rearrangement joins TRBV10-3 to TRBJ2-7; no firm D call. This CDR3 comprises 11 residues. Trimming removed 4 bases from V and 6 bases from J, with 7 bases in between. Germline V gene data show CDR1 as ENHRY and CDR2 as SYGVKD. CDR3 bases: TGTGCCATCAGTGCCCAATCCGAGCAGTACTTC. Its protein is CAISAQSEQYF.

The CDR3 is CASNRGGSNQPQHF. CDR3 bases: TGTGCCAGCAACCGAGGGGGAAGCAATCAGCCCCAGCATTTT. The chain employs TRBV6-2 or TRBV6-3 and TRBJ1-5; possibly TRBD1 for D (6 bases). CDR3 length: 14 residues. V was trimmed by 7 bases and J by 1 base, leaving 11 bases between them. CDR1 MNHEY and CDR2 SVGEGT come from the germline V gene.

The gene calls are TRBV25-1 and TRBJ2-5; 11 bases fit TRBD2. The J call may be in error: the DNA end matches TRBJ2-1 better. The CDR3 is made up of 16 amino acids. Germline CDR1 reads MGHDK; CDR2 reads SYGVNS. CDR3 protein: CASSESVTSGVNEQFF. For the CDR3, the DNA is TGTGCCAGCAGTGAATCCGTGACTAGCGGGGTAAATGAGCAGTTCTTC.

The gene calls are TRBV6-4 and TRBJ1-6; TRBD1 matches 9 bases. CDR1 and CDR2 (germline): MRHNA, SNTAGT. The V gene end was trimmed by 3 bases and the J gene end by 7 bases; junction bases not matched to a gene: 1. The length of the CDR3 is 14 residues. As DNA, the CDR3 is TGTGCCAGCAGTGAGGGGACAGGGAATTCACCCCTCCACTTT. This codes for CASSEGTGNSPLHF.